Shown below are 22 T cell receptor beta chains from a single sample sequenced in a study of T cells in narcolepsy. The assay was immunoSEQ multiplex PCR, and TCRdb's table has in-frame clones only and misses some. The table records approximately 32,000 clones, around 82% of them present only once. The specimen was CD45RA- memory CD4+ T cells from PBMCs. Receptors originate from a human donor with narcolepsy.

This clone came up once. J is TRBJ2-1 and V is TRBV5-1; TRBD2 is a possible D gene (5 bases). The CDR3 spans 15 residues. Trimming pared 1 base from V and 3 bases from J, leaving 11 bases between. The germline V gene has CDR1 SGHRS and CDR2 YFSETQ. In nucleotides, the CDR3 is TGCGCCAGCAGCTTGTCTGGGAGAGACTACAATGAGCAGTTCTTC. Translation gives CASSLSGRDYNEQFF.

The chain carries TRBV18 and TRBJ1-5; D is undetermined. The CDR3 totals 14 residues. Trimming took 3 bases from V and 0 from J, leaving 6 bases between them. Germline CDR1 KGHSH, CDR2 LQKENI. The chain's CDR3 is CASSPDYSNQPQHF. CDR3 nucleotide sequence: TGTGCCAGCTCACCGGACTATAGCAATCAGCCCCAGCATTTT.

This clone was detected a few times. J is TRBJ2-7 and V is TRBV6-6; 9 nucleotides agree with TRBD1. This CDR3 comprises 15 residues. Per germline, CDR1 MNHNY and CDR2 SVGAGI (reference sequence). V shed 4 bases and J 2 bases; nucleotides not matched to a gene: 6. Here the CDR3 DNA reads TGTGCCAGCAGTTCCCGGGACAGGGCGACCTACGAGCAGTACTTC. It translates to CASSSRDRATYEQYF.

This clone has just one count. This chain joins TRBV5-1 and TRBJ1-6, with D tentatively TRBD1 (5 bases). The V end lost 4 bases, the J end lost 10 bases, and 18 bases lay between the germline ends. The germline CDR1 and CDR2 sequences are SGHRS and YFSETQ. This CDR3 has 15 residues. The CDR3 region is CASSDGTGLESPLHF. The CDR3 coding sequence is TGCGCCAGCAGCGACGGGACGGGGCTAGAATCACCCCTCCACTTT.

V gene TRBV2 combines with J gene TRBJ1-4; 7 bases line up with TRBD1. With 7 bases clipped from V and 5 bases from J, the junction kept 7 bases outside the gene matches. Germline V gene lookup returns CDR1 SNHLY and CDR2 FYNNEI. The CDR3 consists of 14 residues. The CDR3 DNA reads TGTGCCAGCAACAGACAGGGCACCAATGAAAAACTGTTTTTT. It translates to CASNRQGTNEKLFF.

This clone was recorded a few times. The CDR3 region is CASSSQGGDGAEQYF. In DNA, the CDR3 is TGCGCCAGCAGCTCACAGGGGGGCGATGGTGCAGAGCAGTACTTC. V usage is TRBV5-1 and J usage is TRBJ2-7; 8 nucleotides agree with TRBD1. V lost 3 bases and J lost 7; bases outside the gene matches: 12. The CDR3 runs 15 residues. Germline V gene lookup returns CDR1 SGHRS and CDR2 YFSETQ.

V usage is TRBV7-9 and J usage is TRBJ1-5, with 10 bases identical to TRBD1. The CDR3 length is 14 residues. Losses at the gene ends were 5 bases for V and 5 bases for J; bases not matched to a gene: 3. The germline V gene encodes CDR1 SEHNR and CDR2 FQNEAQ (reference sequence). The CDR3 spells CASSQGTGDQPQHF. As DNA, the CDR3 is TGTGCCAGCAGCCAAGGGACAGGGGATCAGCCCCAGCATTTT.

This chain links TRBV7-3 with TRBJ2-5; 7 positions agree with TRBD2. The trim removed 3 bases at V and 7 bases at J, leaving 5 bases unmatched. The germline CDR1 and CDR2 sequences are SGHTA and FQGTGA. The CDR3 extends over 13 amino acids. The chain's CDR3 is CASSLGREGTQYF. As DNA, the CDR3 is TGTGCCAGCAGCTTGGGCAGGGAGGGGACCCAGTACTTC.

The rearrangement links TRBV10-2 to TRBJ1-1, with TRBD1 as a possible D gene (6 bases). Between the trimmed V and J ends, which lost 7 bases and 2 bases, there was a span of 11 bases. CDR3 length equals 13 residues. Germline V gene data show CDR1 as WSHSY and CDR2 as SAAADI. The CDR3 spells CASIGQFNTEAFF. The CDR3 coding sequence is TGCGCCAGCATAGGACAGTTTAACACTGAAGCTTTCTTT.

This rearrangement joins TRBV6-5 to TRBJ1-1; D possibly corresponds to TRBD1 (5 bases). This CDR3 comprises 14 residues. Germline-derived CDR1 and CDR2 are MNHEY and SVGAGI. V was pared by 6 bases and J by 1 base, with 12 bases between. CDR3: CASSLGAGNTEAFF. CDR3 bases: TGTGCCAGCAGCCTAGGGGCCGGGAACACTGAAGCTTTCTTT.

The rearrangement joins TRBV28 to TRBJ1-3; no definite D call. Between the trimmed V and J ends, which lost 6 bases and 7 bases, there was a span of 19 bases. Germline-derived CDR1 and CDR2 are MDHEN and SYDVKM. The length of the CDR3 is 15 residues. The CDR3 region is CASSPGSAWTNTIYF. The CDR3 DNA reads as TGTGCCAGCAGCCCCGGGTCCGCCTGGACGAACACCATATATTTT.

CDR3 bases: TGTGCCAGTACGCAACTAGCGGGAAACCAAGAGACCCAGTACTTC. As protein: CASTQLAGNQETQYF. The chain combines TRBV19 with TRBJ2-5; TRBD2 agrees at 10 bases. CDR1 and CDR2 (germline): LNHDA, SQIVND (reference sequence). Trimming cost V 7 bases and J 0 bases; bases outside gene matches: 5. The CDR3 consists of 15 residues.

V usage is TRBV5-1 and J usage is TRBJ2-1; 8 bases fit TRBD2. Germline V lookup: CDR1 SGHRS, CDR2 YFSETQ. The CDR3 spans 15 residues. With V trimmed by 0 bases and J by 6 bases, 5 bases remained unmatched. CDR3 amino acids: CASSLGTGGTNEQFF. For the CDR3, the DNA is TGCGCCAGCAGCTTGGGGACGGGAGGGACCAATGAGCAGTTCTTC.

This clone was seen only once. Here the CDR3 DNA reads TGTGCCACCAAGGGGGACAGCTCCTACAATGAGCAGTTCTTC. This sequence encodes CATKGDSSYNEQFF. The chain recombines TRBV6-5 with TRBJ2-1, with 7 bases identical to TRBD1. After removal of 10 bases from V and 0 bases from J, the junction contained 6 bases not matched to a gene. Looked up from germline, CDR1 is MNHEY and CDR2 is SVGAGI. The CDR3 loop spans 14 amino acids.

The chain is built from TRBV10-2 and TRBJ1-5, with D unresolved. Germline assignment: CDR1 WSHSY and CDR2 SAAADI. This CDR3 has 13 amino acids. The ends were cut back, 5 bases at V and 2 bases at J, with 7 bases in the middle. CDR3 sequence (DNA): TGCGCCAGCAGTATGGGCGGCAATCAGCCCCAGCATTTT. Its translation is CASSMGGNQPQHF.

The chain links TRBV16 to TRBJ1-1; D not certain. CDR3 length: 14 residues. Trimming removed 4 bases from V and 1 base from J, with 10 bases in between. From germline, CDR1 is KGHSY and CDR2 FQNENV. CDR3 protein: CASSPRPENTEAFF. The DNA of the CDR3 is TGTGCCAGCAGCCCCCGGCCAGAGAACACTGAAGCTTTCTTT.

The chain employs TRBV7-6 and TRBJ2-7, with a weak D call TRBD2 (5 bases). The germline CDR1 and CDR2 sequences are SGHVS and FNYEAQ. With 5 bases removed from V and 6 bases from J, the gap between germline ends came to 14 bases. CDR3 length: 13 residues. The CDR3 sequence is CASSPWTAGEQYF. CDR3 nucleotides: TGTGCCAGCAGCCCCTGGACCGCGGGCGAGCAGTACTTC. Looking up the rest from reference TRBV7-6 and TRBJ2-7 gives the full variable domain: GAGVSQSPRYKVTKRGQDVALRCDPISGHVSLYWYRQALGQGPEFLTYFNYEAQQDKSGLPNDRFSAERPEGSISTLTIQRTEQRDSAMYRCASSPWTAGEQYFGPGTRLTVT.

In this sample, this clone turned up a few times. The gene calls are TRBV7-8 and TRBJ1-1; D not resolved. The CDR3 length is 14 residues. Germline V lookup: CDR1 SGHVS, CDR2 FQNEAQ. Trimming stripped 1 base from V and 1 base from J, with 7 bases between. CDR3 nucleotide sequence: TGTGCCAGCAGCTTAGTTCCAGAGAACACTGAAGCTTTCTTT. Protein sequence: CASSLVPENTEAFF.

V and J are TRBV6-5 and TRBJ1-2, with D perhaps matching TRBD1 (6 bases). The CDR3 extends over 13 amino acids. Germline CDR1 is MNHEY and CDR2 is SVGAGI. Trimming removed 6 bases from V and 9 bases from J, with 17 bases in between. CDR3 bases: TGTGCCAGCAGCCCGTCCGGGACAACGAGCTACACCTTC. Protein: CASSPSGTTSYTF.

The J gene is TRBJ2-1, the V gene TRBV19; 7 nucleotides align to TRBD2. CDR1 is LNHDA, CDR2 SQIVND, per germline (reference sequence). The CDR3 covers 16 residues. After removal of 4 bases from V and 8 bases from J, the junction contained 14 bases not matched to a gene. The CDR3 nucleotides are TGTGCCAGTAGTACCCGCGGACTAGTGTTCGGGGATGAGCAGTTCTTC. Its protein is CASSTRGLVFGDEQFF. Full variable domain (remainder filled in from reference TRBV19 and TRBJ2-1): DGGITQSPKYLFRKEGQNVTLSCEQNLNHDAMYWYRQDPGQGLRLIYYSQIVNDFQKGDIAEGYSVSREKKESFPLTVTSAQKNPTAFYLCASSTRGLVFGDEQFFGPGTRLTVL.

V and J are TRBV21-1 and TRBJ2-3; the table calls TRBD2, which could not be checked here. TRBV21-1 is a documented pseudogene. The CDR3 sequence is 15 residues long. CDR3 sequence: CASRLAGGLTDTQYF. In DNA form, the CDR3 reads TGTGCCAGCAGATTGGCGGGGGGACTCACAGATACGCAGTATTTT.

This clone is a singleton in its sample. At one boundary the junction diverges from the germline segment, which might be a read error. This rearrangement joins TRBV19 to TRBJ1-1; 9 bases are shared with TRBD1. The CDR3 spans 11 residues. Germline values: CDR1 LNHDA, CDR2 SQIVND (reference sequence). The CDR3 nucleotides are TGTGCCAGCCAATCCCGGGACAGGGCCTCCTTT. Encoded protein: CASQSRDRASF.